One and the same sample provided the 27 T cell receptor beta chains below, sequenced in a study of technical replicates of blood from a handful of donors. Measured with immunoSEQ multiplex PCR; TCRdb has only the in-frame clones, and not every one. This sample has about 75,000 clones, with about 97% found just once. The sequenced sample consisted of T cells isolated from PBMCs. The source of these receptors is a human donor in good health.

This rearrangement joins TRBV7-2 to TRBJ2-1; TRBD2 aligns across 8 bases. CDR3 length: 14 residues. Trimming removed 2 bases from V and 9 bases from J; junction bases left unmatched: 6. Germline loops: CDR1 SGHTA, CDR2 FQGNSA. This chain's CDR3 is CASSLSLAGAEQFF. CDR3 DNA sequence: TGTGCCAGCAGCTTATCCCTAGCGGGCGCTGAGCAGTTCTTC.

The chain is built from TRBV2 and TRBJ2-1; 9 bases map to TRBD2. V dropped 6 bases and J dropped 6; count of bases not matched to a gene: 6. This CDR3 contains 14 residues. Germline-derived CDR1 and CDR2 are SNHLY and FYNNEI. This CDR3 is CASSPAGGSNEQFF. The DNA for the CDR3 is TGTGCCAGCAGCCCAGCGGGAGGATCCAATGAGCAGTTCTTC.

The V and J genes are TRBV14 and TRBJ2-4; D is perhaps TRBD2 (5 bases). The V end lost 1 base, the J end lost 4 bases, and 14 bases lay between the germline ends. The CDR3 length is 16 residues. Germline lookup yields CDR1 SGHDN and CDR2 FVKESK. The CDR3 region is CASSQGLGSLKNIQYF. CDR3 coding DNA: TGTGCCAGCAGCCAAGGTTTAGGGAGTCTGAAAAACATTCAGTACTTC.

The CDR3 sequence is CASSSGRAYNEQFF. The CDR3 region has the DNA TGTGCCAGCAGCTCCGGGAGAGCCTACAATGAGCAGTTCTTC. The chain is built from TRBV5-6 and TRBJ2-1; maybe TRBD2 (6 bases). The CDR3 has 14 residues. Germline V gene lookup returns CDR1 SGHDT and CDR2 YYEEEE. V was trimmed by 3 bases and J by 2 bases, leaving 9 bases between them. The full variable domain, with the rest looked up from reference TRBV5-6 and TRBJ2-1, is DAGVTQSPTHLIKTRGQQVTLRCSPKSGHDTVSWYQQALGQGPQFIFQYYEEEERQRGNFPDRFSGHQFPNYSSELNVNALLLGDSALYLCASSSGRAYNEQFFGPGTRLTVL.

The J gene is TRBJ2-4, the V gene TRBV18; the match to TRBD2 covers 7 bases. In germline, CDR1 is KGHSH, CDR2 LQKENI. CDR3 size: 15 residues. The J segment lost 9 bases and the V segment lost 3 bases, leaving 11 bases of the junction unmatched. CDR3 sequence: CASSPTPSSGGIQYF. Written as DNA, the CDR3 is TGTGCCAGCTCACCCACGCCTTCTAGCGGCGGCATTCAGTACTTC. Variable domain in full (rest from reference TRBV18 and TRBJ2-4): NAGVMQNPRHLVRRRGQEARLRCSPMKGHSHVYWYRQLPEEGLKFMVYLQKENIIDESGMPKERFSAEFPKEGPSILRIQQVVRGDSAAYFCASSPTPSSGGIQYFGAGTRLSVL.

The chain has TRBV6-5 and TRBJ1-3; D might be TRBD1 (5 bases). This CDR3 contains 16 residues. V was trimmed by 2 bases and J by 0 bases, leaving 11 bases between them. Germline V gene sequence: CDR1 MNHEY, CDR2 SVGAGI. The CDR3 loop reads CASSYRRDFSGNTIYF. CDR3 DNA sequence: TGTGCCAGCAGTTACCGCCGGGACTTCTCTGGAAACACCATATATTTT.

This chain connects TRBV27 to TRBJ2-7; TRBD2 matches 7 bases. J gave up 2 bases and V 6 bases, and 10 bases lay outside the gene matches. The CDR3 is made up of 15 amino acids. The V gene's germline CDR1 is MNHEY and CDR2 SMNVEV (reference sequence). The CDR3 is CASSLLGLGAYEQYF. The CDR3 DNA is TGTGCCAGCAGCCTCCTCGGACTAGGGGCCTACGAGCAGTACTTC.

This clone was recorded once. The rearrangement joins TRBV5-1 to TRBJ1-4; the match to TRBD1 covers 9 bases. The CDR3 runs to 15 residues. Germline lookup yields CDR1 SGHRS and CDR2 YFSETQ. With V trimmed by 0 bases and J by 8 bases, 5 bases remained unmatched. The CDR3 sequence is CASSLAGTGKEKLFF. The CDR3, as DNA: TGCGCCAGCAGCTTGGCCGGGACAGGGAAAGAAAAACTGTTTTTT.

This chain connects TRBV6-1 to TRBJ1-1, with 7 nucleotides matching TRBD1. This CDR3 region has 16 residues. V gave up 3 bases and J gave up 10 bases; unmatched junction bases: 17. Germline lookup yields CDR1 MNHNS and CDR2 SASEGT. The CDR3 coding sequence is TGTGCCAGCAGTGAGTCCTTTAGACAGGGTCCATTAGGAGCTTTCTTT. This sequence encodes CASSESFRQGPLGAFF.

The genes are TRBV6-1 and TRBJ1-1, with a weak D call TRBD1 (5 bases). The CDR3 is 13 residues long. CDR1 MNHNS and CDR2 SASEGT come from the germline V gene. Trimming shortened V by 0 bases and J by 8 bases, and 10 bases separated the two germline ends. The DNA of the CDR3 is TGTGCCAGCAGTGAAGCATACAGGACGGAAGCTTTCTTT. Translating it yields CASSEAYRTEAFF.

The chain is built from TRBV7-8 and TRBJ2-7; 8 nucleotides match TRBD2. CDR3 length equals 16 residues. CDR1 is SGHVS and CDR2 is FQNEAQ in the germline V gene. V lost 2 bases and J lost 5; bases outside the gene matches: 11. CDR3 DNA: TGTGCCAGCAGCTTAACAATATCGGGAGGGCCGCACGAGCAGTACTTC. This translates into CASSLTISGGPHEQYF.

The chain uses TRBV7-9 and TRBJ2-7; 12 nucleotides align to TRBD2. V lost 5 bases to trimming and J lost 4 bases; unmatched junction nucleotides: 9. The CDR3 runs to 16 residues. In germline, CDR1 is SEHNR, CDR2 FQNEAQ (reference sequence). This CDR3 is CASSPNLAGGRYEQYF. As DNA, the CDR3 is TGTGCCAGCAGCCCGAACCTAGCGGGAGGGCGGTACGAGCAGTACTTC.

V and J are TRBV6-5 and TRBJ2-5; D call uncertain. This CDR3 spans 14 amino acids. V lost 0 bases and J lost 2, with 7 bases in between. Germline V gene data show CDR1 as MNHEY and CDR2 as SVGAGI. CDR3 region: CASSYSKHQETQYF. In nucleotides, the CDR3 is TGTGCCAGCAGTTACTCGAAACATCAAGAGACCCAGTACTTC.

This rearrangement joins TRBV25-1 to TRBJ2-1; 7 bases agree with TRBD2. The CDR3 spans 12 residues. The ends lost 11 bases at V and 5 bases at J; junction bases unmatched: 6. The germline V gene encodes CDR1 MGHDK and CDR2 SYGVNS. The CDR3 region is CAARGEDNEQFF. CDR3 coding DNA: TGTGCCGCCCGGGGGGAAGACAATGAGCAGTTCTTC.

This CDR3 reads CASSLAGRYSNQPQHF. The CDR3, as DNA: TGTGCCAGCAGCTTAGCGGGCAGGTATAGCAATCAGCCCCAGCATTTT. The genes are TRBV7-6 and TRBJ1-5; D is ambiguous. CDR1 and CDR2 from the germline V gene are SGHVS and FNYEAQ. The length of the CDR3 is 16 residues. V shed 0 bases and J shed 0 bases, with 9 bases lying between them.

The chain joins TRBV5-1 to TRBJ1-4; 8 bases match TRBD1. CDR1 and CDR2 (germline): SGHRS, YFSETQ. Trimming at V came to 0 bases and at J to 8 bases, leaving 9 bases not matched to a gene. The CDR3 extends over 16 amino acids. CDR3 residues: CASSLAGRQGREKLFF. The CDR3 DNA reads TGCGCCAGCAGCTTGGCCGGGAGACAGGGGAGGGAAAAACTGTTTTTT.

This clone was seen more than once but under ten times. The V gene is TRBV9, the J gene TRBJ1-1; no firm D call. This CDR3 comprises 15 residues. Germline CDR1 and CDR2: SGDLS and YYNGEE. V lost 4 bases, J lost 3 bases, and 16 bases lay in between. CDR3 in DNA: TGTGCCAGCAGCCTTTCGACGGGAGTAGACACTGAAGCTTTCTTT. Amino acid sequence: CASSLSTGVDTEAFF.

This clone came up a few times. CDR3 nucleotide sequence: TGTGCCAGCAGCCGGACTAGCGGGAGAGGCGAGCAGTTCTTC. Encoded protein: CASSRTSGRGEQFF. The V gene is TRBV11-1, the J gene TRBJ2-1, with 13 nucleotides matching TRBD2. Germline CDR1 and CDR2: SGHAT and FQDESV (reference sequence). The CDR3 consists of 14 residues. After removal of 5 bases from V and 10 bases from J, the junction contained 5 bases not matched to a gene.

The rearrangement uses TRBV11-1 and TRBJ2-1, with D unresolved. V shed 5 bases and J shed 3 bases, with 14 bases lying between them. The V gene's germline CDR1 is SGHAT and CDR2 FQDESV (reference sequence). The CDR3 totals 15 residues. The CDR3 loop is CASSPVYGNYNEQFF. The CDR3 coding sequence is TGTGCCAGCAGCCCCGTCTACGGTAACTACAATGAGCAGTTCTTC.

This chain connects TRBV15 to TRBJ1-2; no clear D gene. The CDR3 is 12 residues long. In germline, CDR1 is LNHNV, CDR2 YYDKDF (reference sequence). Trimming took 0 bases from V and 4 from J, leaving 3 bases between them. This chain's CDR3 is CATSRDIYGYTF. In DNA form, the CDR3 reads TGTGCCACCAGCAGAGATATCTATGGCTACACCTTC.

This chain connects TRBV29-1 to TRBJ2-5; possible D gene TRBD2, 6 bases. The CDR3 covers 13 residues. CDR1 is SQVTM, CDR2 ANQGSEA, per germline. The ends were cut back, 7 bases at V and 4 bases at J, with 16 bases in the middle. CDR3 protein: CSGSETSRETQYF. CDR3 in DNA: TGCAGCGGGTCCGAGACTAGTCGAGAGACCCAGTACTTC.

The gene calls are TRBV7-2 and TRBJ1-1; D possibly corresponds to TRBD1 (6 bases). The CDR3 loop spans 14 amino acids. Between the trimmed V and J ends, which lost 5 bases and 1 base, there was a span of 11 bases. CDR1 and CDR2 from the germline V gene are SGHTA and FQGNSA. In DNA, the CDR3 is TGTGCCAGCAGCCAAGACAGGCGGAACACTGAAGCTTTCTTT. Protein: CASSQDRRNTEAFF.

CDR3 in DNA: TGTGCCAGCAGCCCCCTAGCCGGGGGGACCTACGAGCAGTACTTC. It translates to CASSPLAGGTYEQYF. The chain carries TRBV7-9 and TRBJ2-7; 7 bases line up with TRBD2. V shed 5 bases, J shed 2 bases, and the junction held 9 bases outside the gene matches. The CDR3 runs 15 residues. Germline values: CDR1 SEHNR, CDR2 FQNEAQ (reference sequence).

This clone was detected only once. The rearrangement uses TRBV6-5 and TRBJ1-4; TRBD1 aligns across 9 bases. Looked up from germline, CDR1 is MNHEY and CDR2 is SVGAGI. CDR3 length: 16 amino acids. Trimming removed 2 bases from V and 8 bases from J; junction bases left unmatched: 9. The CDR3 loop reads CASSYPPDRGREKLFF. CDR3 in DNA: TGTGCCAGCAGTTACCCCCCGGACAGGGGACGCGAAAAACTGTTTTTT.

The rearrangement links TRBV11-3 to TRBJ1-5; D remains ambiguous. Germline CDR1 reads SGHNT; CDR2 reads YENEEA. V lost 3 bases to trimming and J lost 4 bases, with 7 bases between them. The CDR3 covers 13 residues. The CDR3 reads CASSFGENQPQHF. The CDR3, as DNA: TGTGCCAGCAGCTTTGGGGAGAATCAGCCCCAGCATTTT.

The chain links TRBV6-1 to TRBJ1-2; D may be TRBD1 (5 bases). Germline V gene lookup returns CDR1 MNHNS and CDR2 SASEGT. The CDR3 consists of 16 residues. V lost 2 bases and J lost 7, with 20 bases in between. Written as DNA, the CDR3 is TGTGCCAGCAGTGAAAGTGTGAGACAGCCTTTAGGTGGCTACACCTTC. Its translation: CASSESVRQPLGGYTF.

The rearrangement uses TRBV2 and TRBJ1-1; TRBD1 might be the D (5 bases). Germline V CDR1 and CDR2: SNHLY, FYNNEI. This CDR3 is built from 14 residues. V lost 2 bases to trimming and J lost 3 bases, with 10 bases between them. CDR3 loop: CASSETGGDTEAFF. The CDR3 DNA sequence: TGTGCCAGCAGTGAAACGGGGGGAGACACTGAAGCTTTCTTT.